Described below is a single T cell receptor (beta chain) sequence and its context. Its matching antigen is unknown. The TCR beta library used iRepertoire HTBI primers with Arm-PCR amplification of CDR3. TCRdb reanalysed the multiplex PCR reads using MiXCR and keeps one entry per CDR3 protein. The data show roughly 430,000 distinct CDR3 sequences, roughly 21% seen once. CDR3 length: 14 amino acids. Germline CDR1 SGHRS, CDR2 YFSETQ. V shed 0 bases and J shed 5 bases, with 12 bases lying between them. Sample time point: persistent/refractory GD, antithyroid drugs over 5 years with positive TRAb. RNA extracted from PBMCs served as the sequencing template. This sample is drawn from a study of regulatory T cells in long-lasting Graves disease. Study results and limitations: Because few samples were included, accuracy may have been lower. There were preferences for TRBV28, TRBJ1-2 and TRBJ2-5 in persistent disease. Lower TCR diversity was seen in persistent Graves' patients than in newly diagnosed ones. Newly diagnosed patients shared 966 public clonotypes; persistent patients shared approximately 2,900.

The rearrangement joins TRBV5-1 to TRBJ2-7; a weak D match, TRBD2 (5 bases). This receptor was obtained from a female donor with Graves disease. The sequenced sample was peripheral blood mononuclear cells (PBMCs), obtained when the disease was refractory, from a patient treated with antithyroid drugs. CDR3 nucleotides: TGCGCCAGCAGCTTGGCGGCGGGTGGCGACGAGCAGTACTTC. It encodes CASSLAAGGDEQYF.